This passage covers 6 T cell receptor beta chains from one sample sequenced in a study of CD8 T cells in Susac syndrome. RNA, at about 0.5 to 1 ug, was reverse transcribed with random hexamers. MiXCR, applied by TCRdb to the immunoSEQ multiplex PCR reads, yields one record per CDR3 protein. The sample carries some 96,000 distinct CDR3 sequences, approximately 95% recorded once. The sequenced sample consisted of CD8+ T cells from PBMCs. These receptors all stem from a human donor with Susac syndrome.

The rearrangement joins TRBV20-1 to TRBJ2-7; D may correspond to TRBD1 or TRBD2 (5 bases each). The length of the CDR3 is 12 residues. Germline V gene lookup returns CDR1 DFQATT and CDR2 SNEGSKA (reference sequence). Trimming stripped 3 bases from V and 5 bases from J, with 11 bases between. The CDR3 region has the DNA TGCAGTGCTAGGGGGGACCTCCACGAGCAGTACTTC. Encoded protein: CSARGDLHEQYF.

This clonotype has just one count. V and J are TRBV29-1 and TRBJ2-1; perhaps TRBD2 as D (5 bases). Deletions cut 0 bases from V and 3 bases from J, with 15 bases between. The CDR3 is 16 residues long. Germline loops: CDR1 SQVTM, CDR2 ANQGSEA. CDR3 residues: CSVEDLPSGGYNEQFF. CDR3 in DNA: TGCAGCGTTGAAGATCTTCCCAGCGGCGGCTACAATGAGCAGTTCTTC.

The V call is TRBV7-8, the J call TRBJ2-7; 9 nucleotides line up with TRBD1. After removal of 1 base from V and 2 bases from J, the junction contained 9 bases not matched to a gene. CDR3 length equals 17 residues. Germline V gene data show CDR1 as SGHVS and CDR2 as FQNEAQ. For the CDR3, the DNA is TGTGCCAGCAGCTTAGTAGATGTCGGACAGGGGACCTACGAGCAGTACTTC. Residues: CASSLVDVGQGTYEQYF.

Only one count was recorded for this clonotype. The chain couples TRBV7-3 to TRBJ2-1; 10 bases agree with TRBD2. The CDR3 is made up of 14 amino acids. The V gene end was trimmed by 4 bases and the J gene end by 5 bases; junction bases not matched to a gene: 2. Germline loops: CDR1 SGHTA, CDR2 FQGTGA. CDR3 in amino acids: CASSYSGRNNEQFF. In DNA, the CDR3 is TGTGCCAGCAGCTATAGCGGGAGGAACAATGAGCAGTTCTTC.

The chain links TRBV15 to TRBJ1-5; D call uncertain. V lost 3 bases to trimming and J lost 6 bases, with 9 bases between them. This CDR3 has 13 residues. Looked up from germline, CDR1 is LNHNV and CDR2 is YYDKDF (reference sequence). In nucleotides, the CDR3 is TGTGCCACCAGCAGTGAATCTTCTCAGCCCCAGCATTTT. It translates to CATSSESSQPQHF. The whole variable domain, remainder taken from reference TRBV15 and TRBJ1-5, is DAMVIQNPRYQVTQFGKPVTLSCSQTLNHNVMYWYQQKSSQAPKLLFHYYDKDFNNEADTPDNFQSRRPNTSFCFLDIRSPGLGDTAMYLCATSSESSQPQHFGDGTRLSIL.

This clonotype came up a few times. This chain connects TRBV29-1 to TRBJ1-2, with 9 bases that match TRBD1. This CDR3 has 13 residues. The V and J ends lost 4 bases and 2 bases, in that order; junction bases with no gene match: 2. The V gene's germline CDR1 is SQVTM and CDR2 ANQGSEA. CDR3 amino acids: CSVGGTGNYGYTF. The CDR3 region has the DNA TGCAGCGTTGGCGGGACAGGGAACTATGGCTACACCTTC. The full variable domain, its missing parts supplied by reference TRBV29-1 and TRBJ1-2, is SAVISQKPSRDICQRGTSLTIQCQVDSQVTMMFWYRQQPGQSLTLIATANQGSEATYESGFVIDKFPISRPNLTFSTLTVSNMSPEDSSIYLCSVGGTGNYGYTFGSGTRLTVV.